The TCR beta chain described here comes from a study of human T cells and chemical hapten exposure (dated by TCRdb to the early 2020s). Turning to the overall study: For sensitization, 2% DPC in acetone was applied to an approximately 2 cm by approximately 2 cm area of upper inner arm skin. Patients additionally received weekly therapeutic DPC doses to the scalp throughout the approximately 24-week study period. Patch tests used Finn chambers with 0.01% DPC on the upper back, scored after 6 days by International Contact Dermatitis Research Group standards. Alopecia areata with under or over 50% scalp involvement, alopecia totalis and alopecia universalis were represented in the patient cohort, which was mostly female. Libraries were pooled for sequencing, and variation in per-sample TCR yields was attributed mainly to small differences in library volumes within the pool. The study tracked peripheral blood TCR repertoire changes in vivo during primary and secondary sensitization to the hapten diphenylcyclopropenone (DPC) in alopecia patients. Patient blood was sampled pre-sensitization (week 0) and at 2, 6 and about 24 weeks after DPC sensitization. Twenty-nine alopecia patients provided blood for TCR sequencing at one to four time points (pre-sensitization, 2, 6 and 24 weeks).

The time point label corresponds to: pre-sensitization, week 0. Taken with the paper, the label for treatment or condition translates to: therapeutic diphenylcyclopropenone sensitization with weekly scalp DPC. At each patch-test visit, blood was drawn before the patch test was applied. Patients were eligible if aged 18 to 70, diagnosed with alopecia and judged suitable for DPC therapy, and pregnant patients were excluded. Unfractionated whole blood was collected in Tempus Blood RNA tubes, and total RNA was extracted from that blood. To note about this clonotype: Its antigen remains undetermined. No quality values exist for individual bases; no much larger clone is one base distant.

For CDR1 and CDR2, the germline V gene (reference sequence) lists DFQATT and SNEGSKA. From its cysteine to its phenylalanine, the CDR3 spans 14 amino acids. CDR3 DNA only is kept here, 42 bases in frame from base 1. V lost 3 bases and J lost 2 bases; the stretch between them is 13 bases long. The library came from RACE. Sequencing took place on a NextSeq 500. Library preparation attached unique molecular identifiers to individual cDNA molecules for quantitative, reproducible TCR counting. Both TCR alpha and TCR beta chains were sequenced from each blood RNA sample. In the original analysis: A median of about 87,000 TCRs per sample was observed, with a range of 23,224 to 690,600. The Decombinator software suite was used to annotate V, J and CDR3 in the TCR reads. Every sample was subsampled to the same number of TCRs (28,000) for the PS versus PT1 abundance plots. TCRs were defined as expanded if absent before sensitization and observed at least eight times at the 2-week time point. Using fastp trimming at Q25 and MiXCR clonotype assembly, TCRdb reanalyzed the public sequencing data and kept in-frame beta chains. Identical CDR3 protein sequences are pooled into one entry, listed with their most common genes and DNA. Here the V and J calls rest on TCRdb's processing, not on the authors' analysis. This sample is represented by fewer than 350,000 distinct CDR3 sequences; approximately 8% of them were singletons. The top ten clones comprise around 1.2% of the sample.

The paper as a whole reports these results and caveats: Alopecia, a presumed autoimmune disease, was present in all patients, so the immune response of the patients might differ from that of healthy individuals. Compared with pre-sensitization or healthy control sets, expanded TCRs formed significantly more large CDR3 similarity clusters, which is consistent with antigen-driven responses. Repeated subsampling changed both the strength of the expansion versus patch-test correlation and the threshold at which the correlation became significant. A positive correlation was found between the number of PT1 expanded TCRs and patch test score, with significance reached at thresholds 8, 16 and 32 but not 4. DPC sensitization did not change the number of TCRs with a frequency above 1 in 1000, and there was no evidence of changes in global repertoire structure.

The chain is encoded by TRBV20-1 joined to TRBJ1-1; there is no confident call for the D gene. The sequencing here drew on whole blood, taken in connection with sensitization to the hapten diphenylcyclopropenone (DPC). The TCR was taken from a man aged 18 to 30 with alopecia areata. Some clones in this sample may be carry-over from other donors' samples. The DNA sequence is given as TGCAGTGCTAGTCCTGGGGAAGTCAACACTGAAGCTTTCTTT. Translation gives CSASPGEVNTEAFF.